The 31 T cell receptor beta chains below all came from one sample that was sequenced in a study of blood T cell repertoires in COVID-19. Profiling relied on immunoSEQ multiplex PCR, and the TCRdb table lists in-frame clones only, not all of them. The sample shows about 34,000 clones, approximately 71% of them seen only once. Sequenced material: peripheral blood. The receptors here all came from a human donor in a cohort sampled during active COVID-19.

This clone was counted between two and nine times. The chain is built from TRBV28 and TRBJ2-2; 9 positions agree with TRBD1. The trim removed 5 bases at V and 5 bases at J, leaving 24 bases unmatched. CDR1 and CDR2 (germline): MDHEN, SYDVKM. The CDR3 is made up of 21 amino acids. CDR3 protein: CASSPRSPQGARLGITGELFF. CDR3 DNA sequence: TGTGCCAGCAGTCCACGCTCCCCACAGGGGGCCCGACTAGGGATTACCGGGGAGCTGTTTTTT.

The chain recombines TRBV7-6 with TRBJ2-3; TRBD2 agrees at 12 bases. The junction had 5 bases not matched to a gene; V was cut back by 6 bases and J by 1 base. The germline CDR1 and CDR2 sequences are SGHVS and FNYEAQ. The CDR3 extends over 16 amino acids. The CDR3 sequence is CASSPRLAGGTDTQYF. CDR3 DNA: TGTGCCAGCAGTCCCAGACTAGCGGGGGGCACAGATACGCAGTATTTT.

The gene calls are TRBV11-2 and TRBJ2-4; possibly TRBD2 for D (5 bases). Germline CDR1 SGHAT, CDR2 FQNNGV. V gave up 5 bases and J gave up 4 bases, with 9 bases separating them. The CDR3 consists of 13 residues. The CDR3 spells CASSTGNKNIQYF. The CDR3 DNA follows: TGTGCCAGCAGCACCGGGAATAAAAACATTCAGTACTTC.

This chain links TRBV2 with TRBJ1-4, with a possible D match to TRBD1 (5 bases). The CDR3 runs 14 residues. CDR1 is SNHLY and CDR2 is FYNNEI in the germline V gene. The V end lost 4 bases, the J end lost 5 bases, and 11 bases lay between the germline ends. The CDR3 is CASSGGTQNEKLFF. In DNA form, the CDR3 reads TGTGCCAGCAGTGGCGGGACGCAGAATGAAAAACTGTTTTTT.

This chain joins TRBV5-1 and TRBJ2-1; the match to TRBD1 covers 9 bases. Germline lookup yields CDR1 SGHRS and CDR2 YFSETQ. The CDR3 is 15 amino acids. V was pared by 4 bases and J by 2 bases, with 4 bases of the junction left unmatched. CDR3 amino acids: CASSLDRGPYNEQFF. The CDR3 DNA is TGCGCCAGCAGCCTGGACAGGGGTCCCTACAATGAGCAGTTCTTC.

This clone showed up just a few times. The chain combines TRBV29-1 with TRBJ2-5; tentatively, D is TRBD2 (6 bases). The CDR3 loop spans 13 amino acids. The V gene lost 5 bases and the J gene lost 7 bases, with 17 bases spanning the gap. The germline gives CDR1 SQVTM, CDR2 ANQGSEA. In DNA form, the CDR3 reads TGCAGCGTTACTAGCTTATCCCCTGGGACCCAGTACTTC. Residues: CSVTSLSPGTQYF.

CDR3 region: CASRTRDRILSSSGANVLTF. CDR3 DNA: TGTGCCAGCAGGACCCGGGACAGGATCCTCTCCAGCTCTGGGGCCAACGTCCTGACTTTC. This chain joins TRBV5-4 and TRBJ2-6; 8 bases map to TRBD1. The CDR3 runs 20 residues. CDR1 is SGHNT and CDR2 is YYREEE in the germline V gene (reference sequence). Trimming at V came to 5 bases and at J to 0 bases, leaving 16 bases not matched to a gene.

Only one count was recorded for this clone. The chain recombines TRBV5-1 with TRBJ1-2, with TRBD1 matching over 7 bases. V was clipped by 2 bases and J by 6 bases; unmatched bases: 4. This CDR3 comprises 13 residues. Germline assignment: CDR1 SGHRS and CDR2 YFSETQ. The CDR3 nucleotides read TGCGCCAGCAGCTTTACAGGGGACGATGGCTACACCTTC. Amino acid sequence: CASSFTGDDGYTF.

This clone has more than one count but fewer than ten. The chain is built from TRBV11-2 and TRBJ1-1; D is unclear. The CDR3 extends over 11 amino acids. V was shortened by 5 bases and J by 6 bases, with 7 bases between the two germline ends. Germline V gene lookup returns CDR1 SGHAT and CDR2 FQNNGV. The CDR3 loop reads CASSPSAEAFF. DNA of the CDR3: TGTGCCAGCAGCCCCTCGGCTGAAGCTTTCTTT.

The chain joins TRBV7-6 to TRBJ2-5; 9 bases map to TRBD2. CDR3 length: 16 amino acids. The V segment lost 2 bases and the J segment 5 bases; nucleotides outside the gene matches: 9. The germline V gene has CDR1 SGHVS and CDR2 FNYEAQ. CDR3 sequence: CASSLNSAGGWETQYF. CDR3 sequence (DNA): TGTGCCAGCAGCTTAAATAGCGCGGGAGGGTGGGAGACCCAGTACTTC. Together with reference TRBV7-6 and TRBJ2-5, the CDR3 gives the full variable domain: GAGVSQSPRYKVTKRGQDVALRCDPISGHVSLYWYRQALGQGPEFLTYFNYEAQQDKSGLPNDRFSAERPEGSISTLTIQRTEQRDSAMYRCASSLNSAGGWETQYFGPGTRLLVL.

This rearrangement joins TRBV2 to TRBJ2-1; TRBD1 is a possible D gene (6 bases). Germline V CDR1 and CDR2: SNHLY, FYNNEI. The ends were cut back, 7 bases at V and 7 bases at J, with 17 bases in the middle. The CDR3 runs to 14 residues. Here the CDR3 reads CASIRDMGRNEQFF. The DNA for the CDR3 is TGTGCCAGCATCCGGGACATGGGACGGAATGAGCAGTTCTTC.

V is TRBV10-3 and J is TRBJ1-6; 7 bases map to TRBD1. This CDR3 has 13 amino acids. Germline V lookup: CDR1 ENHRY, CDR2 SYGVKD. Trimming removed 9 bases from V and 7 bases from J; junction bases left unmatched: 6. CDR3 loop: CAMQGQQNSPLHF. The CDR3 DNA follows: TGTGCCATGCAGGGACAGCAGAATTCACCCCTCCACTTT.

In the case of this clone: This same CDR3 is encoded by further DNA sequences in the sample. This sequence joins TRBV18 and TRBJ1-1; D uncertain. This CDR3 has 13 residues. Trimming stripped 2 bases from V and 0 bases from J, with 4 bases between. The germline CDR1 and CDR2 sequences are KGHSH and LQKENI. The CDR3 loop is CASSPGLNTEAFF. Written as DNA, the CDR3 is TGTGCCAGCTCACCAGGGCTGAACACTGAAGCTTTCTTT.

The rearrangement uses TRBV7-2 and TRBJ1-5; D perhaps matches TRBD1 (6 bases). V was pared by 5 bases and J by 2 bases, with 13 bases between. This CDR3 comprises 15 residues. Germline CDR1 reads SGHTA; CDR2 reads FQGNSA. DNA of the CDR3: TGTGCCAGCAGCCAGGGGACGAGGGGCAATCAGCCCCAGCATTTT. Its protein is CASSQGTRGNQPQHF.

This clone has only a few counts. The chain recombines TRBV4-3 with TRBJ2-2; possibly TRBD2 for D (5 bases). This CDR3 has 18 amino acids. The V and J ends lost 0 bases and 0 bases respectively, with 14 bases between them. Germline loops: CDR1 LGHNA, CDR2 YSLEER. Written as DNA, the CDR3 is TGCGCCAGCAGCCAAGAGCGGGTAGGGCTAGCGAACACCGGGGAGCTGTTTTTT. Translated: CASSQERVGLANTGELFF.

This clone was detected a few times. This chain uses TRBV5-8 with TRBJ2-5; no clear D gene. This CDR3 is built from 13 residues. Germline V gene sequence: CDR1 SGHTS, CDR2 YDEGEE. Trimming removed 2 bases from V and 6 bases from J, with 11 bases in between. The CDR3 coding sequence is TGTGCCAGCAGCTTCCGCAGTCTGAAGACCCAGTACTTC. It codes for CASSFRSLKTQYF.

This CDR3 reads CASSIEETQYF. The CDR3 DNA is TGTGCCAGTAGTATCGAAGAGACCCAGTACTTC. V usage is TRBV19 and J usage is TRBJ2-5; D gene uncertain. The CDR3 has 11 amino acids. With 3 bases removed from V and 3 bases from J, the gap between germline ends came to 2 bases. CDR1 is LNHDA, CDR2 SQIVND, per germline (reference sequence).

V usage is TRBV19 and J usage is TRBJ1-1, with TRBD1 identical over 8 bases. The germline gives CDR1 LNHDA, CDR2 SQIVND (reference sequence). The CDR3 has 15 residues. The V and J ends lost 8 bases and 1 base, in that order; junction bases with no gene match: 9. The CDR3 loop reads CASFYQGAGNTEAFF. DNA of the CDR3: TGTGCCAGTTTCTATCAGGGGGCCGGGAACACTGAAGCTTTCTTT.

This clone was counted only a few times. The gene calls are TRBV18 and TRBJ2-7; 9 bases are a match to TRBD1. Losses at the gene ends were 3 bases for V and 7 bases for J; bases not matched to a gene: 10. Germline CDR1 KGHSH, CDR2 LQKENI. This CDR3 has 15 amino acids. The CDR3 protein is CASSPRTGELREQYF. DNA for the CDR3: TGTGCCAGCTCACCCCGGACAGGGGAGTTAAGAGAGCAGTACTTC.

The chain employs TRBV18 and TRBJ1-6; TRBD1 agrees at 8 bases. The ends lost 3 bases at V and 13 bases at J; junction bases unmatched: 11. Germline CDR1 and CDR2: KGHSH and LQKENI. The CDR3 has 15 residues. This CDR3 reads CASSPNGSGGAPLHF. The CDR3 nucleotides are TGTGCCAGCTCACCTAACGGGTCAGGGGGCGCCCCCCTCCACTTT.

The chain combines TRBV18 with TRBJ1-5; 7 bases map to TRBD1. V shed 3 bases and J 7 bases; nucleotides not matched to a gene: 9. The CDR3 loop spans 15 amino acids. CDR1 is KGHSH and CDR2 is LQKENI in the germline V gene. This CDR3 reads CASSPQQGPEQPQHF. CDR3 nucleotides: TGTGCCAGCTCACCTCAACAGGGGCCAGAACAGCCCCAGCATTTT.

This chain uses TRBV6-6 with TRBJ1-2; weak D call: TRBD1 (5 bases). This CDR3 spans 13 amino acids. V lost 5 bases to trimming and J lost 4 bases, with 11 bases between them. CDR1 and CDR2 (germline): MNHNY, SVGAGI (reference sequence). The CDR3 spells CASSPQGGYGYTF. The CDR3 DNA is TGTGCCAGCAGTCCCCAGGGTGGCTATGGCTACACCTTC.

In nucleotides, the CDR3 is TGCACCCCCAGTAAGGGAGAAATCAATCAGCCCCAGCATTTT. It is translated as CTPSKGEINQPQHF. The V gene is TRBV29-1, the J gene TRBJ1-5; D remains ambiguous. CDR3 length: 14 amino acids. Per germline, CDR1 SQVTM and CDR2 ANQGSEA.

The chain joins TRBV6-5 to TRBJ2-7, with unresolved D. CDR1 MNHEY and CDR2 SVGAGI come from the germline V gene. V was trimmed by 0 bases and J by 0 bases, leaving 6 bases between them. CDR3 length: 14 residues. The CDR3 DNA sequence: TGTGCCAGCAGTTACTCGACACCCTCCTACGAGCAGTACTTC. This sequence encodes CASSYSTPSYEQYF.

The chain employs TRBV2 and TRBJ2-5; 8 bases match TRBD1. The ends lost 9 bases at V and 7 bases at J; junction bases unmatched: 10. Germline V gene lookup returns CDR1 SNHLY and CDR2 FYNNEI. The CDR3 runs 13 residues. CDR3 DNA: TGTGCCAGTACAGGGGAAACAGGGGGGACCCAGTACTTC. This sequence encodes CASTGETGGTQYF.

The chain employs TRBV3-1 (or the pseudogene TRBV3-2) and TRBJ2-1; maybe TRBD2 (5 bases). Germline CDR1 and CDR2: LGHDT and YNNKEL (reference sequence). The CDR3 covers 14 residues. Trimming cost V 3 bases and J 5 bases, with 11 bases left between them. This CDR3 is CASSHFGVDNEQFF. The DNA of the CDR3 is TGTGCCAGCAGCCATTTCGGGGTGGACAATGAGCAGTTCTTC.

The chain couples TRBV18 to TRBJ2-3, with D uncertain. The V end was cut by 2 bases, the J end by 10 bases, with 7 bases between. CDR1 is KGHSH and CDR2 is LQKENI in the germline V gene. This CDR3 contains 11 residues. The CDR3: CASSPSGSQYF. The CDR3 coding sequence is TGTGCCAGCTCACCATCGGGTTCGCAGTATTTT. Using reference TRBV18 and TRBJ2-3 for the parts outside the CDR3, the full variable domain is NAGVMQNPRHLVRRRGQEARLRCSPMKGHSHVYWYRQLPEEGLKFMVYLQKENIIDESGMPKERFSAEFPKEGPSILRIQQVVRGDSAAYFCASSPSGSQYFGPGTRLTVL.

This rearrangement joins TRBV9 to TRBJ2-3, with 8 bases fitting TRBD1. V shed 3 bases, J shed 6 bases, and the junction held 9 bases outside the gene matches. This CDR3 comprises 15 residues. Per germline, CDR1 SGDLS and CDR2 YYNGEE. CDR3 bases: TGTGCCAGCAGCGACCGACAGGGGAGGCATGATACGCAGTATTTT. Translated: CASSDRQGRHDTQYF.

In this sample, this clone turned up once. The CDR3 is CASSRGLAGRRTDTQYF. The CDR3, as DNA: TGTGCCAGCAGTCGAGGACTAGCGGGCCGACGCACAGATACGCAGTATTTT. The rearrangement uses TRBV7-2 and TRBJ2-3; 11 nucleotides agree with TRBD2. The CDR3 covers 17 residues. V was clipped by 6 bases and J by 1 base; unmatched bases: 9. The V gene's germline CDR1 is SGHTA and CDR2 FQGNSA.

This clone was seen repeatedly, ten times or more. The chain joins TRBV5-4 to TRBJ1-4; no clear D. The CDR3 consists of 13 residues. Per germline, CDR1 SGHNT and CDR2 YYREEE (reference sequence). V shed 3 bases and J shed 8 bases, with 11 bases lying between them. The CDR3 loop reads CASSSVEGEKLFF. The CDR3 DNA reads TGTGCCAGCAGCTCGGTTGAGGGCGAAAAACTGTTTTTT.

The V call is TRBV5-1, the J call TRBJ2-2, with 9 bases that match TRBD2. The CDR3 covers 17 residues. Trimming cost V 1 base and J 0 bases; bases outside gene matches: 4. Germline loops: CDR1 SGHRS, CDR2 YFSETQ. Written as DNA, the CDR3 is TGCGCCAGCAGCTTGACTAGCGGGTCGGCGAACACCGGGGAGCTGTTTTTT. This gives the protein CASSLTSGSANTGELFF.